The clone carrying this T cell receptor beta chain has a count of ten or more. Its antigen is undetermined. These data originate in a study of CD8 T cells in ankylosing spondylitis. Study-level findings and limits: Within ankylosing spondylitis blood, a TCR beta motif made up of eight highly homologous variants appeared to be characteristic. A number of the motif variants had already been described in reactive arthritis synovial fluid and blood. CD8+ cells made up the disease-linked clones, which were relatively rare in peripheral blood.

Libraries of TCR beta came from quantitative 5'-RACE with molecular barcodes. TCRdb redid the calling of the 5' RACE reads with MiXCR, one entry per CDR3 protein. Of roughly 220,000 distinct CDR3 sequences listed, around 18% are singletons. This clonotype originated in a male donor with ankylosing spondylitis. Sequencing was performed on blood, either unsorted or a sorted T cell fraction (not recorded which).

CDR3: CSVVPGSPRDGYTF. For the CDR3, the DNA is TGCAGCGTTGTTCCGGGGTCGCCGCGGGATGGCTACACCTTC. The gene calls are TRBV29-1 and TRBJ1-2, with no clear D. Germline V gene lookup returns CDR1 SQVTM and CDR2 ANQGSEA. The V and J ends lost 4 bases and 6 bases respectively, with 18 bases between them. CDR3 length: 14 residues. Together with reference TRBV29-1 and TRBJ1-2, the CDR3 gives the full variable domain: SAVISQKPSRDICQRGTSLTIQCQVDSQVTMMFWYRQQPGQSLTLIATANQGSEATYESGFVIDKFPISRPNLTFSTLTVSNMSPEDSSIYLCSVVPGSPRDGYTFGSGTRLTVV.